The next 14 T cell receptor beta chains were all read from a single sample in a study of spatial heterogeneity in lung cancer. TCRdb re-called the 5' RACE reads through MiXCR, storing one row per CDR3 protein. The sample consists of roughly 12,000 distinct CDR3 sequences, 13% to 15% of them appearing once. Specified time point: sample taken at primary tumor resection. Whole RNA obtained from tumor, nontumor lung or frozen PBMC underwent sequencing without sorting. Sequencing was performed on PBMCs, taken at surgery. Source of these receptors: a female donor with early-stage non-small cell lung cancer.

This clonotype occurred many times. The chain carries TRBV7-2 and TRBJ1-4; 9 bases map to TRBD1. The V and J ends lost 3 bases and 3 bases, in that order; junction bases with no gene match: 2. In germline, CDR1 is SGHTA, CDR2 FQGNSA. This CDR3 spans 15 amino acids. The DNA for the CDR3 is TGTGCCAGCAGCTTCAACAGGGGGCCTAATGAAAAACTGTTTTTT. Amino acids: CASSFNRGPNEKLFF.

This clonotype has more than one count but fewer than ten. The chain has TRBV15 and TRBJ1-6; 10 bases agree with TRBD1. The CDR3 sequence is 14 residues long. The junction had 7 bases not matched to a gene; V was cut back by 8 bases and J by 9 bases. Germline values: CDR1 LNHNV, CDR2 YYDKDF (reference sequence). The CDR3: CATATGGNGSPLHF. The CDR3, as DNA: TGTGCCACCGCGACAGGGGGCAACGGTTCACCCCTCCACTTT.

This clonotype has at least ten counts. In nucleotides, the CDR3 is TGCAGTGTAGGACAGGGTGGTATCTACGAGCAGTACTTC. It is translated as CSVGQGGIYEQYF. The V and J genes are TRBV20-1 and TRBJ2-7, with 8 bases identical to TRBD1. Trimming cost V 7 bases and J 3 bases; bases outside gene matches: 8. This CDR3 is built from 13 residues. CDR1 and CDR2 from the germline V gene are DFQATT and SNEGSKA (reference sequence).

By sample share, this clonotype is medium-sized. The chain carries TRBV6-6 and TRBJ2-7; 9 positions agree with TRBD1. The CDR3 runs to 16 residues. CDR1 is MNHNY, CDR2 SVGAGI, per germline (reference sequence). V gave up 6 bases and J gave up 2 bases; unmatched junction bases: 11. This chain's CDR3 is CASRSPGQGGAYEQYF. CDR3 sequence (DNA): TGTGCCAGCAGGTCTCCGGGACAGGGAGGGGCCTACGAGCAGTACTTC.

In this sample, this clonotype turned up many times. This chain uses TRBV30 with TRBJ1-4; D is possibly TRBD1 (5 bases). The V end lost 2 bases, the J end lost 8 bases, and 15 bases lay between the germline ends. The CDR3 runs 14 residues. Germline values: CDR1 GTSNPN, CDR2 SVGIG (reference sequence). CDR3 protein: CAWSRGGADEKLFF. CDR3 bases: TGTGCCTGGAGTCGTGGAGGGGCGGACGAAAAACTGTTTTTT.

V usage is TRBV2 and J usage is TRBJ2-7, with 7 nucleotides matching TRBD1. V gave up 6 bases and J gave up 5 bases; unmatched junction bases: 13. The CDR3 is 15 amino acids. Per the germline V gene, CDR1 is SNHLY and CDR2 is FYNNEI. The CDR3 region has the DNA TGTGCCAGCAGCCGTCAAACAGGGGTGATCAACGAGCAGTACTTC. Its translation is CASSRQTGVINEQYF. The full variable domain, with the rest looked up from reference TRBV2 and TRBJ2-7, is EPEVTQTPSHQVTQMGQEVILRCVPISNHLYFYWYRQILGQKVEFLVSFYNNEISEKSEIFDDQFSVERPDGSNFTLKIRSTKLEDSAMYFCASSRQTGVINEQYFGPGTRLTVT.

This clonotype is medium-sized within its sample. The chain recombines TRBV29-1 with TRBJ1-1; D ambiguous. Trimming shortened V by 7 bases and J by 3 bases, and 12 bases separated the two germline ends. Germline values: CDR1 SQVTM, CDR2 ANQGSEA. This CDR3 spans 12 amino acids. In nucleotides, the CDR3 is TGCAGCGCAACGGGCGGGTACACTGAAGCTTTCTTT. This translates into CSATGGYTEAFF.

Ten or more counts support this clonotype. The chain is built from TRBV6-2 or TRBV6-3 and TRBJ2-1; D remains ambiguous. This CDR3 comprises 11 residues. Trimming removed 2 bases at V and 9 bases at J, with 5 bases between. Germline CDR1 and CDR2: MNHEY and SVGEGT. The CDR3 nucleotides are TGTGCCAGCAGTTACCGAGGTGAGCAGTTCTTC. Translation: CASSYRGEQFF.

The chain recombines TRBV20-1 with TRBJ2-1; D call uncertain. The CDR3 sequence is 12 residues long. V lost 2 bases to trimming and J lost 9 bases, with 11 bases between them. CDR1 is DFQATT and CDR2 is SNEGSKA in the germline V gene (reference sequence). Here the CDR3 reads CSARHPEGEQFF. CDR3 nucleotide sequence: TGCAGTGCTAGACATCCGGAAGGTGAGCAGTTCTTC.

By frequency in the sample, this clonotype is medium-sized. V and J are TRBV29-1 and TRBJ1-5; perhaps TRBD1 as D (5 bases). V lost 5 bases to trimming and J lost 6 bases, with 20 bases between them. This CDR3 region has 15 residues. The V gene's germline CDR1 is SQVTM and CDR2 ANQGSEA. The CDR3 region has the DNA TGCAGCGTTCCGAGGGATAGGGGACGGAGTCAGCCCCAGCATTTT. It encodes CSVPRDRGRSQPQHF.

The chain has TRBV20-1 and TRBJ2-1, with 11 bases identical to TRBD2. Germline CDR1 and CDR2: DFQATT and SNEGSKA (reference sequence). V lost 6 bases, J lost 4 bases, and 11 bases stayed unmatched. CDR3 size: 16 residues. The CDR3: CSAPPKGTSGYNEQFF. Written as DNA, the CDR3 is TGCAGTGCCCCGCCGAAAGGGACTAGCGGATACAATGAGCAGTTCTTC.

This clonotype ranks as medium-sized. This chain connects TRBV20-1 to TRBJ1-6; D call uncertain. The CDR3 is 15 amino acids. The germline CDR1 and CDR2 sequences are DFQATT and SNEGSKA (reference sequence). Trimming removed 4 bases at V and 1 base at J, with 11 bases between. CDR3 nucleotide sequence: TGCAGTGCTAAGCCCGGGATGTCCTATAATTCACCCCTCCACTTT. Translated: CSAKPGMSYNSPLHF.

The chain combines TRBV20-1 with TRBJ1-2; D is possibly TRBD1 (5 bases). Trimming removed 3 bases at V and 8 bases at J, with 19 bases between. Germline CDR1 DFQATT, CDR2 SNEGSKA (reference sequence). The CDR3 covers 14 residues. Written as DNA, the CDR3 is TGCAGTGCTAGCCCCTTCGGGCAGGGAGGCGGCTACACCTTC. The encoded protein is CSASPFGQGGGYTF.

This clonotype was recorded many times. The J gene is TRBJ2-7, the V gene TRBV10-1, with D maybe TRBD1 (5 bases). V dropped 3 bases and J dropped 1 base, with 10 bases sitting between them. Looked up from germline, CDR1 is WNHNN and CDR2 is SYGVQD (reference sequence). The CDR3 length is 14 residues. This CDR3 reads CASSDQDKSYEQYF. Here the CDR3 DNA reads TGCGCCAGCAGTGATCAGGACAAGTCCTACGAGCAGTACTTC.